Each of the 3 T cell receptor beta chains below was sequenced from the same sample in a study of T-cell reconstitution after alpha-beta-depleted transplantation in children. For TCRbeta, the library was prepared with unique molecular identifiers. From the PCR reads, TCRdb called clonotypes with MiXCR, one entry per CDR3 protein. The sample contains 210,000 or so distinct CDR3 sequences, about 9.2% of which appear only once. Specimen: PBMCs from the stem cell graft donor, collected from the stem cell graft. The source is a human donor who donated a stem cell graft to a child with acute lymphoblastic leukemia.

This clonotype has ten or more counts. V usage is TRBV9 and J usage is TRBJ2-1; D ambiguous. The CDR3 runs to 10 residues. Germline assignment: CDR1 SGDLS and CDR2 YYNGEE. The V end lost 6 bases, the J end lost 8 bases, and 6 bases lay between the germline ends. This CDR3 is CASKSDEQFF. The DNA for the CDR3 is TGTGCCAGCAAAAGTGATGAGCAGTTCTTC.

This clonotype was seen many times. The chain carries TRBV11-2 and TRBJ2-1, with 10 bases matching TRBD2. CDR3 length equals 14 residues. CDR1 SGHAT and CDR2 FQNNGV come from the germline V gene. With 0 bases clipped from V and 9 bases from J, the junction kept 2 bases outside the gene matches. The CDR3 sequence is CASSLDLAGAEQFF. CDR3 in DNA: TGTGCCAGCAGCTTAGATCTAGCGGGAGCTGAGCAGTTCTTC.

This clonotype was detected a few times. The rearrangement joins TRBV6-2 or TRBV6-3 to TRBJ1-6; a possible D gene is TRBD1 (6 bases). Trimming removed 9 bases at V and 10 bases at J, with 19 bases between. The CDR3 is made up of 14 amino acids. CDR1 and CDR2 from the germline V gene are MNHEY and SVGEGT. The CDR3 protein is CASTGGQVLSPLHF. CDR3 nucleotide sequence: TGTGCCAGTACGGGGGGCCAAGTTCTATCACCCCTCCACTTT.